The 5 T cell receptor beta chains below were found in one sample sequenced in a study of T cell repertoires in cytomegalovirus infection. TCRdb processed the reads anew with MiXCR; each CDR3 protein has one entry. The profile shows 340,000 or so distinct CDR3 sequences, 20% to 25% of them singletons. Antigens of these TCRs are unknown. The sequencing used cultured PBMCs, collected from culture after CMV antigen stimulation. The receptors come from a human donor in good health (CMV status not recorded). Some clones in this sample may be carry-over from other donors' samples.

The table lists this clonotype with many counts. This chain uses TRBV7-8 with TRBJ1-4; possible D gene TRBD1, 6 bases. CDR3 length: 16 residues. Trimming removed 3 bases from V and 2 bases from J, with 13 bases in between. Germline loops: CDR1 SGHVS, CDR2 FQNEAQ. The CDR3 bases are TGTGCCAGCAGCTTCTTTACCAGGGGCACTAATGAAAAACTGTTTTTT. This sequence encodes CASSFFTRGTNEKLFF. Supplemented by reference TRBV7-8 and TRBJ1-4, the full variable domain reads GAGVSQSPRYKVAKRGQDVALRCDPISGHVSLFWYQQALGQGPEFLTYFQNEAQLDKSGLPSDRFFAERPEGSVSTLKIQRTQQEDSAVYLCASSFFTRGTNEKLFFGSGTQLSVL.

This clonotype has at least ten counts. CDR3 loop: CASRPTGDSTDTQYF. In DNA, the CDR3 is TGTGCCAGCAGGCCCACAGGCGATAGCACAGATACGCAGTATTTT. V is TRBV6-1 and J is TRBJ2-3, with TRBD1 as a possible D gene (5 bases). This CDR3 has 15 amino acids. Trimming cost V 6 bases and J 0 bases, with 13 bases left between them. The germline CDR1 and CDR2 sequences are MNHNS and SASEGT.

J is TRBJ2-2 and V is TRBV10-3; 7 bases agree with TRBD2. V trimming: 3 bases; J trimming: 4 bases; junction bases outside the gene matches: 11. The CDR3 is 17 amino acids. Germline V lookup: CDR1 ENHRY, CDR2 SYGVKD. The CDR3 DNA is TGTGCCATCAGTGACGGGAGGTGGGAGCGGGTCACCGGGGAGCTGTTTTTT. This gives the protein CAISDGRWERVTGELFF.

This clonotype showed up many times. The chain recombines TRBV7-9 with TRBJ2-1, with unresolved D. Trimming pared 7 bases from V and 6 bases from J, leaving 19 bases between. CDR1 is SEHNR, CDR2 FQNEAQ, per germline (reference sequence). The CDR3 covers 15 residues. The CDR3 loop is CASNSAVTVFNEQFF. CDR3 in DNA: TGTGCCAGCAACTCAGCTGTTACGGTTTTCAATGAGCAGTTCTTC.

The sample holds a few counts of this clonotype. This chain joins TRBV7-4 and TRBJ2-4; D may be TRBD2 (6 bases). This CDR3 has 17 amino acids. CDR1 and CDR2 from the germline V gene are SGHVT and SQSDAQ. Trimming took 1 base from V and 0 from J, leaving 13 bases between them. CDR3 DNA: TGTGCCAGCAGCTTAGGCGGGATGCCTTTAGCCAAAAACATTCAGTACTTC. Residues: CASSLGGMPLAKNIQYF.